This T cell receptor beta chain appears in the sequencing data of a study of T cell clonotyping in hematopoietic cell transplantation (dated by TCRdb to the early 2020s). About the full investigation: In the study, around 130 blood samples were gathered from over 30 consecutive transplant recipients and their related donors. Recruitment of patients was conducted between late 2015 and January 2017, and follow-up was continued until late 2020 or death. General conclusions and limits of the study: Recipient repertoires showed only a small fraction of overlap with donor repertoires, and over 95% appeared de novo at the given depth. Broader TCR repertoire diversity after transplant was predicted by Inverse Simpson Index values from donors and from recipients before transplant. After transplant, TCR diversity in recipients dropped, and pathologically expanded clonotypes increased progressively from day 30 to day 180. The sample size was limited, and CD4 and CD8 repertoire contributions could not be separated because cells were not sorted.

The sample's time point label is to be understood as: 100 days after allo-HCT. Recipient blood was collected about 28 days before transplant and at days 30, 100 and 180 after transplant. Nuclei Lysis Solution was used to extract genomic DNA from fresh or cryopreserved unfractionated peripheral blood mononuclear cells. To note about this clone: It lacks a known antigen. No much larger clone exists at a distance of one base, and base qualities are not known.

The immunoSEQ assay, a bias-controlled multiplex PCR with V- and J-specific primers, was used to amplify TCR beta CDR3 regions from genomic DNA. A second PCR step added a proprietary barcode and Illumina adapter sequences to the CDR3 amplicons. An Illumina MiSeq instrument was used for sequencing of the CDR3 libraries. The paper's processing steps were these. Export and quality control were performed with immunoSEQ Analyzer 3.0, and downstream analyses were performed with R Bioconductor and Immunarch. Only productive rearrangements in the normalized downsampled data set were used to calculate repertoire metrics. Clonotypes larger than 5 templates in the normalized cohort were defined as pathologically expanded. Repertoire diversity was measured with the Inverse Simpson Index. The non-normalized data set was used for CMV-specificity analyses so that all clonotypes could be captured. In TCRdb, the immuneACCESS table is reduced to in-frame sequences with V and J assigned. These tables do not hold every clone; where another copy was compared, an unresolved V gene accounts for under half, and the others remain unexplained. Clone size and V and J calls were adopted from that table, with D and trimming inferred from the DNA. Recorded for this sample are about 4,600 clones; 77% of them occurred a single time. The ten largest account for 27% of the sample.

Sample: peripheral blood mononuclear cells, taken 100 days after allogeneic stem cell transplant. The receptor's source is a female patient aged 50-65 years who had an allogeneic stem cell transplant from an unrelated donor, so the T cells may come from the graft donor. Some clones in this sample may be carry-over from other donors' samples.

The DNA sequence reads TGCGCCAGCAGCTCCACCATGAACACTGAAGCTTTCTTT. Its coded protein is CASSSTMNTEAFF. This chain joins TRBV5-1 to TRBJ1-1; no D segment can be confidently identified. CDR1 and CDR2 were assigned from the germline V gene as SGHRS and YFSETQ. V and J are truncated by 3 bases and 0 bases respectively, leaving an intervening sequence of 6 bases. Measured from the cysteine to the phenylalanine, the CDR3 is 13 residues long. Only the CDR3 part of the read is kept: 39 bases, read in frame from the first base. Here the CDR3 is joined to the reference TRBV5-1 and TRBJ1-1 genes, and the full variable domain is: KAGVTQTPRYLIKTRGQQVTLSCSPISGHRSVSWYQQTPGQGLQFLFEYFSETQRNKGNFPGRFSGRQFSNSRSEMNVSTLELGDSALYLCASSSTMNTEAFFGQGTRLTVV.